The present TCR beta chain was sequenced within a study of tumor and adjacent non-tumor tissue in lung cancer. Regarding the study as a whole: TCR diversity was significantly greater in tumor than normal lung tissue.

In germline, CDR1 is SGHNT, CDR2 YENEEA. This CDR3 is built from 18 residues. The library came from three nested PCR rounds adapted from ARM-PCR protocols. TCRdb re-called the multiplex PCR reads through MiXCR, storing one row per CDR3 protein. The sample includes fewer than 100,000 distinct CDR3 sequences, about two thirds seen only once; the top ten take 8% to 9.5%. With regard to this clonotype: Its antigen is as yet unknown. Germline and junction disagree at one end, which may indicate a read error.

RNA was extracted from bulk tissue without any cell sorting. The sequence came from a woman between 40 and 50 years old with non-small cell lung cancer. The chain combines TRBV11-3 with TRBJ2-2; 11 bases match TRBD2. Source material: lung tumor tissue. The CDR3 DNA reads TGTCCCAGCAGCTTAGAATCTACTAGCGGGGGATTCATCGGGGAGCTGTTTTTC. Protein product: CPSSLESTSGGFIGELFF. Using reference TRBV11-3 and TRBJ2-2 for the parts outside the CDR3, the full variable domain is EAGVVQSPRYKIIEKKQPVAFWCNPISGHNTLYWYLQNLGQGPELLIRYENEEAVDDSQLPKDRFSAERLKGVDSTLKIQPAELGDSAVYLCPSSLESTSGGFIGELFFGEGSRLTVL.